Reported below is one T cell receptor beta chain. The antigen remains undetermined. This specimen comes from a study of tumor-infiltrating lymphocytes in localized non-small cell lung cancer. For the study at large: Some samples were collected after neoadjuvant chemotherapy; smokers, never-smokers and several histologies were included. Resected tumor was paired with non-adjacent uninvolved lung from the same patient. Whole-study findings and limits: IM1 and IM2 tumors showed no difference in T-cell fraction. No link was found between tumor T-cell fraction and recurrence-free survival.

The CDR3 sequence is 17 residues long. CDR1 and CDR2 from the germline V gene are SGHNT and YYREEE (reference sequence). Deletions cut 3 bases from V and 0 bases from J, with 15 bases between. This table comes from immunoSEQ multiplex PCR, and its TCRdb copy is limited to in-frame clones, with some not included. There are more than 10,000 clones in the sample; 60% to 85% occur only once, and under 15% lies in the top ten. The clonotype comes from a human donor with non-small cell lung cancer. Sequenced sample: lung tumor tissue. This chain connects TRBV5-4 to TRBJ2-2; D perhaps matches TRBD2 (7 bases). The CDR3 here is CASSWGGLASNTGELFF. The CDR3 region has the DNA TGTGCCAGCAGCTGGGGGGGGCTAGCGTCGAACACCGGGGAGCTGTTTTTT.